The 14 T cell receptor beta chains below all came from one sample that was sequenced in a study of T cell changes during pregnancy in multiple sclerosis (dated by TCRdb to between 2018 and 2021). The library was produced with the immunoSEQ multiplex PCR assay. TCRdb holds this immuneACCESS table with in-frame rearrangements only. Some clones are missing; in checked studies, unresolved V genes explain under half, and the rest has no known cause. The sample table holds about 76,000 clones, of which about 90% were seen once. The leading ten clones occupy about 1.5% of the sample. Specimen: peripheral blood, collected in the first trimester of pregnancy. The receptors here all came from a female donor in good health, enrolled as a control in a pregnancy study.

The chain couples TRBV10-3 to TRBJ1-1; D is ambiguous. Deletions cut 10 bases from V and 1 base from J, with 4 bases between. Germline values: CDR1 ENHRY, CDR2 SYGVKD. The CDR3 is made up of 10 amino acids. CDR3: CASGNTEAFF. DNA for the CDR3: TGTGCCAGCGGGAACACTGAAGCTTTCTTT.

On this clone: Other DNA sequences within the sample encode an identical CDR3. The J gene is TRBJ2-3, the V gene TRBV4-1, with 9 bases identical to TRBD1. CDR1 and CDR2 (germline): MGHRA, YSYEKL. The CDR3 is 17 residues long. With V trimmed by 3 bases and J by 6 bases, 13 bases remained unmatched. The CDR3, as DNA: TGCGCCAGCAGCCAGGTGTCTCCGGGACAGGGATCCGATACGCAGTATTTT. This translates into CASSQVSPGQGSDTQYF.

The chain recombines TRBV28 with TRBJ1-2; perhaps TRBD1 as D (6 bases). The germline gives CDR1 MDHEN, CDR2 SYDVKM. The CDR3 is 15 amino acids. V gave up 10 bases and J gave up 3 bases, with 21 bases separating them. The CDR3 nucleotides read TGTGCCATCTTCCCGAACAGGGAAGTGGACTATGGCTACACCTTC. Encoded protein: CAIFPNREVDYGYTF.

This chain joins TRBV5-1 and TRBJ1-2; no definite D call. The V and J ends lost 0 bases and 6 bases respectively, with 15 bases between them. CDR3 length equals 15 residues. Germline-derived CDR1 and CDR2 are SGHRS and YFSETQ. Here the CDR3 reads CASSLAAGREDGYTF. CDR3 coding DNA: TGCGCCAGCAGCTTGGCCGCGGGAAGGGAGGATGGCTACACCTTC.

The chain employs TRBV12-5 and TRBJ1-1; D is perhaps TRBD1 (6 bases). V gave up 0 bases and J gave up 4 bases, with 12 bases separating them. The CDR3 sequence is 15 residues long. Germline V gives CDR1 LGHNT, CDR2 FRNRAP. The CDR3 sequence: CASGLVLPGATEAFF. Written as DNA, the CDR3 is TGTGCTAGTGGTTTGGTTCTCCCAGGGGCCACTGAAGCTTTCTTT.

The chain carries TRBV5-6 and TRBJ2-1, with D uncertain. The germline CDR1 and CDR2 sequences are SGHDT and YYEEEE. V lost 4 bases, J lost 8 bases, and 13 bases lay in between. The CDR3 totals 13 residues. The CDR3 loop is CASSTNGRDEQFF. CDR3 sequence (DNA): TGTGCCAGCAGCACCAACGGTCGGGATGAGCAGTTCTTC. Looking up the rest from reference TRBV5-6 and TRBJ2-1 gives the full variable domain: DAGVTQSPTHLIKTRGQQVTLRCSPKSGHDTVSWYQQALGQGPQFIFQYYEEEERQRGNFPDRFSGHQFPNYSSELNVNALLLGDSALYLCASSTNGRDEQFFGPGTRLTVL.

The rearrangement links TRBV2 to TRBJ2-7; 9 bases are shared with TRBD2. Germline loops: CDR1 SNHLY, CDR2 FYNNEI. The ends lost 8 bases at V and 2 bases at J; junction bases unmatched: 10. The CDR3 extends over 15 amino acids. The CDR3 region has the DNA TGTGCCAGCCGTCTTAGCGGGAGATCGACCTACGAGCAGTACTTC. Amino acid sequence: CASRLSGRSTYEQYF.

In nucleotides, the CDR3 is TGCGCCAGCAGCCCCTTGTGGGCAGTTTCAAACTATGGCTACACCTTC. Amino acid sequence: CASSPLWAVSNYGYTF. The chain carries TRBV4-1 and TRBJ1-2; D not certain. The CDR3 covers 16 residues. The germline V and J ends were trimmed by 4 bases and 2 bases, with 17 bases remaining between them. Per germline, CDR1 MGHRA and CDR2 YSYEKL.

The CDR3 nucleotides are TGTGCCAGCAGCTTTATCCAGGGGGCAGATACGCAGTATTTT. This codes for CASSFIQGADTQYF. The chain employs TRBV5-8 and TRBJ2-3; TRBD1 matches at 7 bases. Germline assignment: CDR1 SGHTS and CDR2 YDEGEE. The CDR3 covers 14 residues. Trimming took 2 bases from V and 4 from J; bases not matched to a gene: 4. Full variable domain (remainder filled in from reference TRBV5-8 and TRBJ2-3): EAGVTQSPTHLIKTRGQQATLRCSPISGHTSVYWYQQALGLGLQFLLWYDEGEERNRGNFPPRFSGRQFPNYSSELNVNALELEDSALYLCASSFIQGADTQYFGPGTRLTVL.

The J gene is TRBJ2-1, the V gene TRBV25-1, with D possibly matching TRBD2 (5 bases). The CDR3 loop spans 14 amino acids. CDR1 and CDR2 from the germline V gene are MGHDK and SYGVNS. Trimming pared 5 bases from V and 5 bases from J, leaving 13 bases between. The CDR3 region is CASSINGEHNEQFF. DNA for the CDR3: TGTGCCAGCAGTATAAACGGGGAGCACAATGAGCAGTTCTTC. The full variable domain, with the rest looked up from reference TRBV25-1 and TRBJ2-1, is EADIYQTPRYLVIGTGKKITLECSQTMGHDKMYWYQQDPGMELHLIHYSYGVNSTEKGDLSSESTVSRIRTEHFPLTLESARPSHTSQYLCASSINGEHNEQFFGPGTRLTVL.

V usage is TRBV7-6 and J usage is TRBJ2-7, with a tentative D call TRBD2 (6 bases). The germline gives CDR1 SGHVS, CDR2 FNYEAQ. The CDR3 is 14 residues long. Trimming removed 5 bases from V and 2 bases from J, with 13 bases in between. In nucleotides, the CDR3 is TGTGCCAGCAGCCCAGGGACTGGGACCTACGAGCAGTACTTC. This translates into CASSPGTGTYEQYF.

V gene TRBV11-2 combines with J gene TRBJ2-6, with 9 bases aligning to TRBD1. The germline V gene encodes CDR1 SGHAT and CDR2 FQNNGV. J lost 2 bases, V lost 3 bases, and 5 bases had no gene match. This CDR3 is 17 amino acids long. CDR3 protein: CASSLTGGKTGANVLTF. The CDR3 coding sequence is TGTGCCAGCAGCTTGACAGGGGGGAAAACTGGGGCCAACGTCCTGACTTTC.

The chain couples TRBV7-6 to TRBJ1-3; D gene unclear. The CDR3 spans 13 residues. V was pared by 5 bases and J by 7 bases, with 12 bases between. Looked up from germline, CDR1 is SGHVS and CDR2 is FNYEAQ. The CDR3 DNA reads as TGTGCCAGCAGCCCCCGGGGTCGGAACACCATATATTTT. Protein sequence: CASSPRGRNTIYF.

This sequence joins TRBV5-1 and TRBJ2-1; 7 bases line up with TRBD2. V was clipped by 5 bases and J by 0 bases; unmatched bases: 5. Germline assignment: CDR1 SGHRS and CDR2 YFSETQ. The CDR3 contains 15 residues. The CDR3 sequence is CASRRSGNSYNEQFF. The CDR3 DNA is TGCGCCAGCAGGAGAAGCGGGAACTCCTACAATGAGCAGTTCTTC.